The clone carrying this TCR beta chain rates as medium-sized. CDR1 is LGHDT, CDR2 YNNKEL, per germline (reference sequence). The CDR3 length is 14 residues. The germline V and J ends were trimmed by 0 bases and 7 bases, with 12 bases remaining between them. These data originate in a study of blood T cell repertoires in COVID-19. The data were produced by immunoSEQ multiplex PCR, yet TCRdb's version contains in-frame clones alone and is incomplete. The sample gives about 74,000 clones, about 88% of which show up once; 2.5% to 3.5% is in the top ten. The sequencing input was peripheral blood. The TCR sequence derives from a man between 65 and 85 years old with active or convalescent COVID-19. The rearrangement links TRBV3-1 (or the pseudogene TRBV3-2) to TRBJ2-5; no reliable D call. The CDR3 reads CASSQDNQVRTQYF. DNA for the CDR3: TGTGCCAGCAGCCAAGATAACCAGGTGCGGACCCAGTACTTC.